This T cell receptor (beta chain) was captured in a study of Tregs in tolerant kidney transplant recipients. As for the study in general: A 3-day belatacept mixed lymphocyte reaction, sometimes plus 5-day graft donor restimulation, preceded CD4+CD25+CD127- sorting. Sorting used antibodies to exclude donor cells.

This CDR3 contains 14 residues. Per germline, CDR1 MNHEY and CDR2 SVGAGI. The junction had 5 bases not matched to a gene; V was cut back by 5 bases and J by 5 bases. Produced via immunoSEQ multiplex PCR; TCRdb's table is partial and in-frame only. Of tens of thousands of clones listed, nearly 97% are singletons. On this clone: Its specificity is not known.

The TCR was taken from a human donor in good health. Specimen: Tregs from blood cultured with allogeneic cells. The chain combines TRBV6-5 with TRBJ2-2, with 7 bases identical to TRBD1. The CDR3 nucleotides are TGTGCCAGCAGTGGACAGGCAAGGACCGGGGAGCTGTTTTTT. It translates to CASSGQARTGELFF.